Below, 10 T cell receptor beta chains from the same sample are listed, as sequenced in a study of shared clonotypes between healthy human individuals. TCRdb's copy holds only in-frame clones and misses some; the assay was immunoSEQ multiplex PCR. The table records around 2.5 million clones, roughly 93% of them present only once. Specimen: naive CD4+ T cells from PBMCs. Subset noted: CD45RA+ positively selected. The receptors originated from a man between 18 and 35 years old in good health. Some clones in this sample may be carry-over from other donors' samples.

The gene calls are TRBV29-1 and TRBJ1-2; D is perhaps TRBD1 (5 bases). V was shortened by 7 bases and J by 4 bases, with 16 bases between the two germline ends. In germline, CDR1 is SQVTM, CDR2 ANQGSEA. The CDR3 sequence is 13 residues long. This CDR3 is CSGGQGGSYGYTF. The CDR3 DNA is TGCAGCGGGGGCCAAGGAGGAAGCTATGGCTACACCTTC.

The chain is built from TRBV18 and TRBJ2-1; 13 nucleotides line up with TRBD2. The CDR3 is 15 amino acids. The J segment lost 7 bases and the V segment lost 5 bases, leaving 5 bases of the junction unmatched. Germline values: CDR1 KGHSH, CDR2 LQKENI. CDR3 DNA: TGTGCCAGCTCAGGACTAGCGGGAGAGGGGAATGAGCAGTTCTTC. Protein: CASSGLAGEGNEQFF.

V gene TRBV27 combines with J gene TRBJ1-1; the match to TRBD1 covers 9 bases. CDR1 MNHEY and CDR2 SMNVEV come from the germline V gene (reference sequence). The CDR3 consists of 16 residues. V dropped 5 bases and J dropped 2; count of bases not matched to a gene: 9. CDR3 sequence (DNA): TGTGCCAGCAGTCTCTACGGGACAGGGACAAACACTGAAGCTTTCTTT. Translation: CASSLYGTGTNTEAFF.

This chain connects TRBV28 to TRBJ2-7; no reliable D call. The CDR3 is made up of 13 amino acids. V was trimmed by 6 bases and J by 1 base, leaving 10 bases between them. Germline-derived CDR1 and CDR2 are MDHEN and SYDVKM. The CDR3 region has the DNA TGTGCCAGCAGCCCCAGGTTTTCCTACGAGCAGTACTTC. Its protein product is CASSPRFSYEQYF.

V is TRBV6-1 and J is TRBJ2-5; the D gene could be TRBD1 or TRBD2 (5 bases each). V was trimmed by 7 bases and J by 4 bases, leaving 16 bases between them. The CDR3 totals 14 residues. Looked up from germline, CDR1 is MNHNS and CDR2 is SASEGT. CDR3 region: CASTQTGAGETQYF. The CDR3 DNA sequence: TGTGCCAGCACTCAAACCGGGGCAGGAGAGACCCAGTACTTC.

The chain uses TRBV2 and TRBJ2-7; 7 nucleotides align to TRBD1. The germline V gene has CDR1 SNHLY and CDR2 FYNNEI. V lost 8 bases to trimming and J lost 4 bases; unmatched junction nucleotides: 8. The CDR3 extends over 13 amino acids. CDR3 in amino acids: CASGTDFGYEQYF. In nucleotides, the CDR3 is TGTGCCAGCGGGACAGACTTTGGTTACGAGCAGTACTTC.

The rearrangement uses TRBV28 and TRBJ2-1; the D gene is possibly TRBD2 (6 bases). There are 12 residues in the CDR3. V was trimmed by 11 bases and J by 4 bases, leaving 12 bases between them. Germline V gene sequence: CDR1 MDHEN, CDR2 SYDVKM. CDR3 sequence: CAGAGLYNEQFF. The CDR3 nucleotides read TGTGCCGGGGCGGGATTGTACAATGAGCAGTTCTTC.

The chain is built from TRBV7-2 and TRBJ2-1; 12 nucleotides agree with TRBD2. The germline CDR1 and CDR2 sequences are SGHTA and FQGNSA. The CDR3 is 19 amino acids. After removal of 5 bases from V and 0 bases from J, the junction contained 11 bases not matched to a gene. The chain's CDR3 is CASSAGEGLAGHSYNEQFF. The CDR3 nucleotides are TGTGCCAGCAGCGCGGGGGAGGGACTAGCGGGCCACTCCTACAATGAGCAGTTCTTC.

V gene TRBV6-5 combines with J gene TRBJ2-1, with 8 bases matching TRBD2. Losses at the gene ends were 6 bases for V and 6 bases for J; bases not matched to a gene: 7. This CDR3 has 14 residues. Per the germline V gene, CDR1 is MNHEY and CDR2 is SVGAGI. CDR3 sequence (DNA): TGTGCCAGCAGACGGCCGGGGGGGATCAATGAGCAGTTCTTC. Its translation: CASRRPGGINEQFF.

The rearrangement uses TRBV5-6 and TRBJ2-1; 8 nucleotides align to TRBD2. The CDR3 contains 16 residues. Looked up from germline, CDR1 is SGHDT and CDR2 is YYEEEE. V was clipped by 2 bases and J by 0 bases; unmatched bases: 4. CDR3 bases: TGTGCCAGCAGCTTTCTCAGCGGGAGCTCCTACAATGAGCAGTTCTTC. Encoded protein: CASSFLSGSSYNEQFF.